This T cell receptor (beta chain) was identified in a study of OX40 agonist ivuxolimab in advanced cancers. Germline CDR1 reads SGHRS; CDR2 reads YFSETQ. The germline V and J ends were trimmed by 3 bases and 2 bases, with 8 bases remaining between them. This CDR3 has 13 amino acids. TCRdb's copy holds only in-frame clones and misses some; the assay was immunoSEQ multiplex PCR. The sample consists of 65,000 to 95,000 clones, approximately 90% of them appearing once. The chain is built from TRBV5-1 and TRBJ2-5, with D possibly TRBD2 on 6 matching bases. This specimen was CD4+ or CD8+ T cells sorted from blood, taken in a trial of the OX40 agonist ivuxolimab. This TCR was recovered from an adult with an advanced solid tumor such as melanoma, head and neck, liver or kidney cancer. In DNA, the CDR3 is TGCGCCAGCAGCTGGCGGGGACAAGAGACCCAGTACTTC. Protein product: CASSWRGQETQYF.